What follows is one T cell receptor beta chain and its context. Its antigen is unknown. It has no much larger one-base neighbor in the sample; base qualities were not kept. This sample was included in a study of blood T cell repertoires in COVID-19 (dated by TCRdb to the early 2020s). Notes on the research overall: Samples from collaborators originated in the United States, Italy and Spain and spanned both the acute and convalescent phases of COVID-19. The material from the prospective study consisted of cDNA or gDNA derived from T cells, B-cell-depleted T cells, or PBMCs. Deeply sampled blood TCRbeta repertoires from subjects exposed to, actively infected with, or recovered from COVID-19 were included in the dataset. The repertoires were released in a freely available public database intended as a resource for research on the immune response to SARS-CoV-2. Samples came from the ongoing ImmuneRACE study (first 160 participants) plus 1,254 subjects from 6 global collaborators. The sample metadata nearly always contained a de-identified subject ID, COVID-19 status, age in years and sex. Where HLA class I and class II types were available, the types were taken from metadata supplied by the sample provider, not from assay-based typing. Here is what the overall study found, with its caveats: How much clinical and demographic metadata was included differed by source and by participant, and the metadata was provided uncurated.

Enrolling through a virtual design, the prospective study's participants ranged in age from roughly 18 to 95 years and lived across some 22 United States geographic areas. In the prospective study, participants were assigned to cohorts based on the clinical history participants reported in a screening survey and a study questionnaire. ImmuneRACE Cohort 3 recovered participants were defined by two consecutive negative NP/OP PCR tests, healthcare professional clearance, or symptom resolution. In the prospective study, whole blood, serum and a nasopharyngeal or oropharyngeal swab were collected from each participant by mobile phlebotomists. Participants in the prospective study had the option to provide additional blood draws and questionnaires over a roughly 2-month period. Blood samples from the prospective study were shipped frozen or at room temperature prior to DNA extraction. V is clipped by 0 bases and J by 5 bases, and the sequence between their germline boundaries is 11 bases long. CDR1 and CDR2 are drawn from the germline V gene: LGHNA, YSLEER. From the cysteine up to the phenylalanine, the CDR3 has a length of 14 residues. CDR3 DNA is the only sequence kept; it has 42 bases, read in frame from the first base.

TCRbeta CDR3 regions were amplified from genomic DNA by means of the immunoSEQ Assay, a bias-controlled multiplex PCR. Per the source publication's procedure: The number of nucleated cells in each sample was estimated from the amplification of reference gene primers within the assay. To quantify the absolute abundance of each unique TCRbeta CDR3 rearrangement, sequence reads were collapsed and filtered. Productive Simpson clonality was computed per sample as the square root of Simpson's diversity index over productive rearrangements. Not all clones reach the TCRdb copy of this immuneACCESS table, which keeps in-frame sequences only. Checked studies attribute under half of the gap to unresolved V genes and leave the rest unexplained. Clone size and the V and J calls come from that table; the DNA yielded D and trimming. Across this sample there are around 120,000 clones, with 65% to 90% seen only once. Jointly, the top ten make up 2.3% of the sample.

The chain is made from TRBV4-3 and TRBJ2-7, with a tentative D gene TRBD2 over 6 matching bases. Material: PBMCs or T cells enriched from blood (not recorded which). The source of this sequence is a woman aged 45-65 years who had recovered from COVID-19. The CDR3 region has the sequence CASSQEEGKHEQYF. The DNA sequence follows: TGCGCCAGCAGCCAAGAGGAGGGGAAGCACGAGCAGTACTTC.